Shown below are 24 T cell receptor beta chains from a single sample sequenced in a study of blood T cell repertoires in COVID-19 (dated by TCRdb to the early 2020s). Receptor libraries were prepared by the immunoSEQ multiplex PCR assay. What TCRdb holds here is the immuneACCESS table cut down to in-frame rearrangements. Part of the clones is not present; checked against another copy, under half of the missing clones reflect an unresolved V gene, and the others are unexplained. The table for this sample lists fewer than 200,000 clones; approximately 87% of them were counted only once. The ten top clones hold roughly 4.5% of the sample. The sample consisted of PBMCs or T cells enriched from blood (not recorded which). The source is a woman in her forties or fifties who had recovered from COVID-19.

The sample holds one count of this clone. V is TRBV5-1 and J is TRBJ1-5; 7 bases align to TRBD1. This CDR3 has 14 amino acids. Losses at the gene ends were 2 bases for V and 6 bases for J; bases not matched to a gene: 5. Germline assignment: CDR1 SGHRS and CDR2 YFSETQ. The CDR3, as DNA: TGCGCCAGCAGCTTTCAGGGGGGAGGTCAGCCCCAGCATTTT. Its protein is CASSFQGGGQPQHF.

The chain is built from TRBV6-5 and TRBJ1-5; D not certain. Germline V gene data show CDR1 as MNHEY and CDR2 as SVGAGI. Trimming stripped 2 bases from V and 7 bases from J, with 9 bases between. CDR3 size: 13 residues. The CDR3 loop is CASSYEARQPQHF. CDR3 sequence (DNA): TGTGCCAGCAGTTACGAGGCGCGGCAGCCCCAGCATTTT.

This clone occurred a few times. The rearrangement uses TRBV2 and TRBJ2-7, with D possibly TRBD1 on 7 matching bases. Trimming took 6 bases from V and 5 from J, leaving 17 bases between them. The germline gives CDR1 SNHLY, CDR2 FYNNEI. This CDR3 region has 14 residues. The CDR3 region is CASSLQGRSHEQYV. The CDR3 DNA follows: TGTGCCAGCAGCTTACAGGGGAGGTCCCACGAGCAGTACGTC.

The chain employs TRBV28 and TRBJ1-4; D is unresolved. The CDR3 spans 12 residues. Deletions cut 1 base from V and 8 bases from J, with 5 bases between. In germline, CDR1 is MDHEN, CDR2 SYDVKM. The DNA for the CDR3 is TGTGCCAGCAGTTTATCGGGGGAAAAACTGTTTTTT. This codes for CASSLSGEKLFF.

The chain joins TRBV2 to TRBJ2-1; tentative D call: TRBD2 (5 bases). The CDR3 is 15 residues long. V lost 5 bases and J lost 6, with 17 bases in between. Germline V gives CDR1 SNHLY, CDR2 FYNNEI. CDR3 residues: CASSLSEPPLNEQFF. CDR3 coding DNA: TGTGCCAGCAGTCTTAGCGAACCTCCGCTCAATGAGCAGTTCTTC.

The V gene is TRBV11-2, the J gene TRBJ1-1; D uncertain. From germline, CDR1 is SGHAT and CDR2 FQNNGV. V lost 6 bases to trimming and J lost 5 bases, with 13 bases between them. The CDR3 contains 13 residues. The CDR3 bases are TGTGCCAGCAGTCTGGGAGTATCGACTGAAGCTTTCTTT. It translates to CASSLGVSTEAFF.

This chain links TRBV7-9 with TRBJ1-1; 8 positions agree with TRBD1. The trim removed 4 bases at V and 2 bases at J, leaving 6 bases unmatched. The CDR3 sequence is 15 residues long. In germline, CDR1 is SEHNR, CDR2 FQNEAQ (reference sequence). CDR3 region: CASSSGDRINTEAFF. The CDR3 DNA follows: TGTGCCAGCAGCTCCGGGGACAGGATTAACACTGAAGCTTTCTTT.

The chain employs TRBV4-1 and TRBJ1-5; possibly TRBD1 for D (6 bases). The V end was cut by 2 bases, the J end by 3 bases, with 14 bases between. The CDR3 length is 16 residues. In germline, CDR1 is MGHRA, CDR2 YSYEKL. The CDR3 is CASSQRAGAFNQPQHF. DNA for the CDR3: TGCGCCAGCAGCCAACGGGCAGGGGCCTTCAATCAGCCCCAGCATTTT.

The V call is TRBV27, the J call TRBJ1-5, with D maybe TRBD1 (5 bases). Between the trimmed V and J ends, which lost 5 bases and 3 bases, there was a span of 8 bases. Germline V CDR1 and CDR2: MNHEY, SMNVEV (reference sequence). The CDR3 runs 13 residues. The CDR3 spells CASSRDYNQPQHF. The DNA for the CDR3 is TGTGCCAGCAGTAGGGACTACAATCAGCCCCAGCATTTT.

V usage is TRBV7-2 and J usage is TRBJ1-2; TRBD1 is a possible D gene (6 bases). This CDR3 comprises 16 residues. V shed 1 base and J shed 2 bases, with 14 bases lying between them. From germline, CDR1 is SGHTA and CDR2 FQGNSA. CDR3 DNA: TGTGCCAGCAGCTTAGTGTCAGGGGCACCAAACTATGGCTACACCTTC. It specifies CASSLVSGAPNYGYTF.

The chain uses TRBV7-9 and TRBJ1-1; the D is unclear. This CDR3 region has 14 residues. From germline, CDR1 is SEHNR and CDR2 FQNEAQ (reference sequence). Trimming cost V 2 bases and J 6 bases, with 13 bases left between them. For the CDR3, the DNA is TGTGCCAGCAGCTTATTCGGTGGGCCGGCTGAAGCTTTCTTT. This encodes CASSLFGGPAEAFF.

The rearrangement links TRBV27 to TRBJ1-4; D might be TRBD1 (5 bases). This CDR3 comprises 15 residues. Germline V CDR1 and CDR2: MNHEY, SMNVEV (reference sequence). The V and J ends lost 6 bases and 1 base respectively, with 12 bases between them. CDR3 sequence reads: CASSPKGETNEKLFF. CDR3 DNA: TGTGCCAGCAGCCCAAAAGGGGAAACTAATGAAAAACTGTTTTTT. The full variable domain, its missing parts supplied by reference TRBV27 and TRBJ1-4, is EAQVTQNPRYLITVTGKKLTVTCSQNMNHEYMSWYRQDPGLGLRQIYYSMNVEVTDKGDVPEGYKVSRKEKRNFPLILESPSPNQTSLYFCASSPKGETNEKLFFGSGTQLSVL.

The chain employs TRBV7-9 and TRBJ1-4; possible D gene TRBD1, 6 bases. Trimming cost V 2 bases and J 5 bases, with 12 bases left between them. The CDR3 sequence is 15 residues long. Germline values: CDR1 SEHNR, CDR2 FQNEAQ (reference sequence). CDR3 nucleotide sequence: TGTGCCAGCAGCTTATCCTACAGGGCAAATGAAAAACTGTTTTTT. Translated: CASSLSYRANEKLFF. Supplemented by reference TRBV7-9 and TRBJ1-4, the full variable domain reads DTGVSQNPRHKITKRGQNVTFRCDPISEHNRLYWYRQTLGQGPEFLTYFQNEAQLEKSRLLSDRFSAERPKGSFSTLEIQRTEQGDSAMYLCASSLSYRANEKLFFGSGTQLSVL.

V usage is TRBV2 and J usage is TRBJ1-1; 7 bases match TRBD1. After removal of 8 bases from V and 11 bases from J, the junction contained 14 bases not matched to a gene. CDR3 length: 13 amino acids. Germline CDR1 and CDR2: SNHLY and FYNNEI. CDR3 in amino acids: CASLSGTARGAFF. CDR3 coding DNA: TGTGCCAGCCTTTCCGGGACAGCTAGAGGGGCTTTCTTT.

The CDR3 here is CASSPGGSNEKLFF. The CDR3 region has the DNA TGTGCCAGCAGTCCAGGGGGGTCTAATGAAAAACTGTTTTTT. V is TRBV28 and J is TRBJ1-4; 7 bases fit TRBD1. Germline CDR1 reads MDHEN; CDR2 reads SYDVKM. This CDR3 spans 14 amino acids. Germline trimming cut 5 bases from V and 3 bases from J; bases unmatched to any gene: 3.

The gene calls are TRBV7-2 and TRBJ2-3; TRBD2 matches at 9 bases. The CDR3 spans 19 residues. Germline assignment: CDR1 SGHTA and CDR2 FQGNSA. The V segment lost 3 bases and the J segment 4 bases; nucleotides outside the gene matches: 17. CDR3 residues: CASSFKKKIAGVFPDTQYF. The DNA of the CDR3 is TGTGCCAGCAGCTTTAAGAAGAAAATAGCGGGGGTGTTCCCAGATACGCAGTATTTT. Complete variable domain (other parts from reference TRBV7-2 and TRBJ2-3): GAGVSQSPSNKVTEKGKDVELRCDPISGHTALYWYRQSLGQGLEFLIYFQGNSAPDKSGLPSDRFSAERTGGSVSTLTIQRTQQEDSAVYLCASSFKKKIAGVFPDTQYFGPGTRLTVL.

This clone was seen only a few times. For the CDR3, the DNA is TGTGCCAGCAAGGGGACAATCCCAACGCAGCCCCAGCATTTT. Translating gives CASKGTIPTQPQHF. V is TRBV25-1 and J is TRBJ1-5, with D perhaps TRBD1 (6 bases). Germline-derived CDR1 and CDR2 are MGHDK and SYGVNS. CDR3 length equals 14 residues. V was cut by 7 bases and J by 7 bases, with 17 bases left in between.

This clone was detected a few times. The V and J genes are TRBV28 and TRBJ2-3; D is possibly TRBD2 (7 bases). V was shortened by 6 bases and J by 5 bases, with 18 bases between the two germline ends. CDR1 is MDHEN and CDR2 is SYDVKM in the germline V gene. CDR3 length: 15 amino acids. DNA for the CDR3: TGTGCCAGCAGCAACGGGGGGCCTACCTTAGATACGCAGTATTTT. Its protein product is CASSNGGPTLDTQYF.

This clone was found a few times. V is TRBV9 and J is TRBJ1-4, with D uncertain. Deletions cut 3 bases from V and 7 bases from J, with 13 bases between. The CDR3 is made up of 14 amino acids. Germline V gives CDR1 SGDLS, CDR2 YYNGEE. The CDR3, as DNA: TGTGCCAGCAGCGACGGGGTCAATCTTGAAAAACTGTTTTTT. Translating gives CASSDGVNLEKLFF.

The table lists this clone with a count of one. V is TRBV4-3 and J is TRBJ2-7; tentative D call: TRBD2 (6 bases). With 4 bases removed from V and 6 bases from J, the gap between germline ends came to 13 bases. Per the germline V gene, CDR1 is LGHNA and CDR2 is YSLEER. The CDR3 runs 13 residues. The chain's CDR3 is CASSLRRGSEQYV. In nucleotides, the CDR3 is TGCGCCAGCAGCCTCAGGAGGGGAAGCGAGCAGTACGTC.

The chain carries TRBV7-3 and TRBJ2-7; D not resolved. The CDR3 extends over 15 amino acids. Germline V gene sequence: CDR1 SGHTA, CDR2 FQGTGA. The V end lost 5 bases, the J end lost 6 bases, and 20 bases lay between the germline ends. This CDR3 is CASSPPAYGQPEQYV. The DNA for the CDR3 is TGTGCCAGCAGCCCGCCTGCTTACGGTCAACCCGAGCAGTACGTC.

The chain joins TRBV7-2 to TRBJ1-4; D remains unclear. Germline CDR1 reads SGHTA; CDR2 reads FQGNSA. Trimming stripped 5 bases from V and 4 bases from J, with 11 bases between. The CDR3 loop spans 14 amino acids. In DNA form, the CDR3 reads TGTGCCAGCAGCAAAAGACGGGGTAATGAAAAACTGTTTTTT. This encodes CASSKRRGNEKLFF.

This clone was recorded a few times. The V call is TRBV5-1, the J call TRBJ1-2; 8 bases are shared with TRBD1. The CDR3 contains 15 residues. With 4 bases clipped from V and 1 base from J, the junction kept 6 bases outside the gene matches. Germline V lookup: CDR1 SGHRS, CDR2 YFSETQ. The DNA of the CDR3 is TGCGCCAGCAGCAGGGCACAGGGGGTTAACTATGGCTACACCTTC. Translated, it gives CASSRAQGVNYGYTF.

For the CDR3, the DNA is TGTGCCAGCAGCTTAGACGGACACGAACCCCAGCATTTT. This gives the protein CASSLDGHEPQHF. The chain uses TRBV7-9 and TRBJ1-5; a weak D match, TRBD1 (5 bases). The germline V gene encodes CDR1 SEHNR and CDR2 FQNEAQ (reference sequence). V was cut by 1 base and J by 10 bases, with 11 bases left in between. The CDR3 contains 13 residues.